The 32 T cell receptor beta chains presented below share a single source sample, sequenced in a study of blood T cells in healthy people across ages. Alongside a J-beta primer mix, a sample-barcoded 5' primer served in a second PCR lasting roughly 6 to 11 cycles. TCRdb processed the 5' RACE reads anew with MiXCR; each CDR3 protein has one entry. Of hundreds of thousands of distinct CDR3 sequences listed, about 49% were seen once; the top ten hold under 65%. The specimen was blood. Receptors were obtained from a man aged 55 to 70 in good health.

This chain links TRBV20-1 with TRBJ2-7; D may be TRBD1 (5 bases). Trimming shortened V by 6 bases and J by 0 bases, and 12 bases separated the two germline ends. Germline V lookup: CDR1 DFQATT, CDR2 SNEGSKA (reference sequence). The CDR3 has 13 residues. The CDR3 loop is CSAPGSFSYEQYF. The CDR3 nucleotides read TGCAGTGCCCCAGGGTCCTTCTCCTACGAGCAGTACTTC.

This clonotype was observed a single time. The chain joins TRBV5-1 to TRBJ2-7; D is possibly TRBD2 (5 bases). V lost 0 bases and J 1 base, leaving 11 bases between the germline ends. This CDR3 spans 15 amino acids. Germline loops: CDR1 SGHRS, CDR2 YFSETQ. CDR3 DNA: TGCGCCAGCAGCTTGGGTGTCCGGGGATCCTACGAGCAGTACTTC. Encoded protein: CASSLGVRGSYEQYF.

The chain recombines TRBV20-1 with TRBJ1-2; 8 nucleotides align to TRBD1. V lost 2 bases, J lost 3 bases, and 8 bases stayed unmatched. This CDR3 has 15 residues. Germline lookup yields CDR1 DFQATT and CDR2 SNEGSKA (reference sequence). CDR3 coding DNA: TGCAGTGCTAGAACCGGGACAGGCCCATACTATGGCTACACCTTC. This gives the protein CSARTGTGPYYGYTF.

This clonotype was observed a few times. The chain joins TRBV2 to TRBJ2-4; D perhaps matches TRBD1 (5 bases). Germline loops: CDR1 SNHLY, CDR2 FYNNEI. CDR3 length equals 12 residues. Trimming pared 5 bases from V and 13 bases from J, leaving 15 bases between. DNA of the CDR3: TGTGCCAGCAGTTCCCAGGGTTTGGAGCAGTACTTC. Translation gives CASSSQGLEQYF.

As to this clonotype: This may stem from a read error, because a much larger clone lies one nucleotide away. The chain is built from TRBV2 and TRBJ1-1; maybe TRBD1 (6 bases). Germline values: CDR1 SNHLY, CDR2 FYNNEI. This CDR3 has 13 residues. Trimming took off 4 bases at V and 4 bases at J, with 10 bases between the two ends. The CDR3 here is CASSGDTSTEAFF. The CDR3 DNA reads TGTGCCAGCAGTGGGGACACGAGCACTGAAGCTTTCTTT.

The CDR3 DNA reads TGTGCCAGCAGCCAAGGGCAGGGGGACAATCAGCCCCAGCATTTT. This translates into CASSQGQGDNQPQHF. The chain links TRBV7-9 to TRBJ1-5; 7 nucleotides align to TRBD1. Germline lookup yields CDR1 SEHNR and CDR2 FQNEAQ (reference sequence). The CDR3 extends over 15 amino acids. J lost 3 bases, V lost 5 bases, and 7 bases had no gene match.

The chain is built from TRBV20-1 and TRBJ2-4, with 8 bases matching TRBD1. The CDR3 has 15 amino acids. J gave up 0 bases and V 3 bases, and 4 bases lay outside the gene matches. Looked up from germline, CDR1 is DFQATT and CDR2 is SNEGSKA (reference sequence). CDR3 residues: CSARDRDLAKNIQYF. The CDR3, as DNA: TGCAGTGCTAGGGACAGGGACCTAGCCAAAAACATTCAGTACTTC.

This clonotype has a single count. Mismatch with germline at one junction end may stem from a read error. The chain combines TRBV7-2 with TRBJ2-1; the D gene is possibly TRBD1 (5 bases). CDR3 size: 15 residues. In germline, CDR1 is SGHTA, CDR2 FQGNSA. In DNA, the CDR3 is TGTGCCAGCAGCAATGGGGCAGGGCCGTTGAATGAACAGTTCTTC. This translates into CASSNGAGPLNEQFF.

The genes are TRBV20-1 and TRBJ1-1, with 7 bases matching TRBD1. V was pared by 0 bases and J by 7 bases, with 5 bases of the junction left unmatched. Germline CDR1 is DFQATT and CDR2 is SNEGSKA (reference sequence). CDR3 length: 13 amino acids. DNA for the CDR3: TGCAGTGCTAGAGATGTGACAGGGTATGAAGCTTTCTTT. Encoded protein: CSARDVTGYEAFF.

This clonotype was seen a few times. V and J are TRBV7-2 and TRBJ2-5, with 7 bases fitting TRBD2. The CDR3 loop spans 16 amino acids. Germline assignment: CDR1 SGHTA and CDR2 FQGNSA. Trimming at V came to 0 bases and at J to 4 bases, leaving 8 bases not matched to a gene. CDR3: CASSLAREMGRETQYF. CDR3 sequence (DNA): TGTGCCAGCAGCTTAGCGCGGGAGATGGGGCGAGAGACCCAGTACTTC.

Turning to this clonotype: A much more abundant neighbour one base away suggests this may be a read error. This chain uses TRBV20-1 with TRBJ2-3; the D gene is possibly TRBD1 (5 bases). Per germline, CDR1 DFQATT and CDR2 SNEGSKA (reference sequence). The CDR3 totals 14 residues. V was trimmed by 4 bases and J by 3 bases, leaving 14 bases between them. The CDR3 loop reads CSAINRRLTDTQYF. CDR3 DNA: TGCAGTGCTATCAACAGGCGTTTGACAGATACGCAGTATTTT.

This clonotype was observed a single time. This rearrangement joins TRBV7-2 to TRBJ2-1, with TRBD1 matching 7 bases. The germline CDR1 and CDR2 sequences are SGHTA and FQGNSA. J gave up 13 bases and V 4 bases, and 16 bases lay outside the gene matches. This CDR3 contains 15 residues. The chain's CDR3 is CASSSQGPITETQFF. The DNA of the CDR3 is TGTGCCAGCAGCTCACAGGGGCCCATCACGGAGACCCAGTTCTTC.

The CDR3 DNA reads TGTGCCATCAGTCTTAGAGCCGTTGACAGTTCTTACGAGCAGTACTTC. Translation: CAISLRAVDSSYEQYF. The chain is built from TRBV10-3 and TRBJ2-7, with D maybe TRBD1 (5 bases). The ends were cut back, 5 bases at V and 4 bases at J, with 21 bases in the middle. The CDR3 has 16 residues. CDR1 and CDR2 from the germline V gene are ENHRY and SYGVKD.

This clonotype occurred a few times. The chain links TRBV7-2 to TRBJ2-1; weak D call: TRBD2 (6 bases). The germline V gene encodes CDR1 SGHTA and CDR2 FQGNSA. With 5 bases removed from V and 8 bases from J, the gap between germline ends came to 22 bases. The CDR3 runs 16 residues. The CDR3 loop is CASSPTLASGVHEQFF. In nucleotides, the CDR3 is TGTGCCAGCAGCCCTACCCTAGCGAGTGGGGTCCATGAGCAGTTCTTC.

The rearrangement uses TRBV7-9 and TRBJ2-5; 9 positions match TRBD2. The J call is in doubt because the DNA end fits TRBJ2-7 better. Germline V lookup: CDR1 SEHNR, CDR2 FQNEAQ (reference sequence). CDR3 size: 14 residues. The CDR3 nucleotides are TGTGCCAGCAGCTTAGTAGCGGGGGTCTACGAGCAGTACTTC. Translating it yields CASSLVAGVYEQYF.

Notes on this clonotype: A much bigger clone sits one base away, suggesting this may be a read error. The V gene is TRBV29-1, the J gene TRBJ1-2; the D gene is possibly TRBD1 (5 bases). The CDR3 contains 13 residues. Germline V gene data show CDR1 as SQVTM and CDR2 as ANQGSEA. Written as DNA, the CDR3 is TGCAGCGTTGACGAAACAGGTGGTTATGGCTGCACCTTC. Amino acids: CSVDETGGYGCTF.

The genes are TRBV7-2 and TRBJ1-2; D uncertain. The ends were cut back, 1 base at V and 0 bases at J, with 9 bases in the middle. CDR1 SGHTA and CDR2 FQGNSA come from the germline V gene. The CDR3 has 15 amino acids. CDR3 in amino acids: CASSLVAGTNYGYTF. CDR3 bases: TGTGCCAGCAGCTTAGTCGCGGGTACTAACTATGGCTACACCTTC.

The chain joins TRBV21-1 to TRBJ2-1; TRBD1, the table's D call, lacks a check against the DNA. TRBV21-1 is flagged as a pseudogene. The CDR3 spans 16 residues. As DNA, the CDR3 is TGTGCCAGCAGCAAAGTAGTGAGGGTCAAGGGGGATGAGCAGTTCTTC. Residues: CASSKVVRVKGDEQFF.

This clonotype was recorded a few times. The rearrangement links TRBV9 to TRBJ2-7; weak D call: TRBD2 (6 bases). V lost 3 bases and J lost 5, with 12 bases in between. The CDR3 contains 13 residues. Germline assignment: CDR1 SGDLS and CDR2 YYNGEE. CDR3 residues: CASSAGPGDEQYF. In nucleotides, the CDR3 is TGTGCCAGCAGCGCAGGACCGGGGGACGAGCAGTACTTC. Full variable domain (outside the CDR3, taken from reference TRBV9 and TRBJ2-7): DSGVTQTPKHLITATGQRVTLRCSPRSGDLSVYWYQQSLDQGLQFLIQYYNGEERAKGNILERFSAQQFPDLHSELNLSSLELGDSALYFCASSAGPGDEQYFGPGTRLTVT.

This clonotype showed up just a few times. The chain combines TRBV6-4 with TRBJ1-2; D unresolved. V was pared by 2 bases and J by 0 bases, with 10 bases between. Germline CDR1 is MRHNA and CDR2 is SNTAGT. This CDR3 contains 15 residues. The CDR3 loop is CASSDGNRANYGYTF. In DNA form, the CDR3 reads TGTGCCAGCAGTGACGGGAATCGCGCTAACTATGGCTACACCTTC.

This chain joins TRBV6-2 or TRBV6-3 and TRBJ2-1, with 7 bases identical to TRBD1. Germline V gives CDR1 MNHEY, CDR2 SVGEGT. The J segment lost 1 base and the V segment lost 6 bases, leaving 15 bases of the junction unmatched. The CDR3 has 18 residues. The chain's CDR3 is CASRPSTSTGKSYNEQFF. As DNA, the CDR3 is TGTGCCAGCAGACCATCAACCTCGACAGGGAAGTCCTACAATGAGCAGTTCTTC.

This clonotype was counted a few times. This chain connects TRBV6-2 or TRBV6-3 to TRBJ2-7; D possibly corresponds to TRBD2 (5 bases). Germline V lookup: CDR1 MNHEY, CDR2 SVGEGT. This CDR3 spans 13 amino acids. Between the trimmed V and J ends, which lost 7 bases and 6 bases, there was a span of 16 bases. The CDR3 spells CASMRSGNREQYF. Written as DNA, the CDR3 is TGTGCCAGCATGAGGAGCGGCAACCGCGAGCAGTACTTC.

This clonotype has a count of ten or more. The V call is TRBV14, the J call TRBJ2-7; D perhaps matches TRBD1 (6 bases). Trimming shortened V by 1 base and J by 9 bases, and 13 bases separated the two germline ends. The V gene's germline CDR1 is SGHDN and CDR2 FVKESK. CDR3 size: 13 residues. The CDR3 DNA reads TGTGCCAGCAGCCAAGGAATGGACAGTGTGCAGTACTTC. Protein product: CASSQGMDSVQYF.

This chain uses TRBV6-2 or TRBV6-3 with TRBJ1-1, with TRBD1 as a possible D gene (5 bases). V lost 6 bases and J 7 bases, leaving 12 bases between the germline ends. CDR3 length: 12 amino acids. Germline V gives CDR1 MNHEY, CDR2 SVGEGT. In nucleotides, the CDR3 is TGTGCCAGCAGGGGGGGGGGAATTGAAGCTTTCTTT. Protein product: CASRGGGIEAFF.

This clonotype was counted at least ten times. CDR3 sequence (DNA): TGCAGTGCTAGAGTACTGGACTCTACCCCCTACGAGCAGTACTTC. This gives the protein CSARVLDSTPYEQYF. V usage is TRBV20-1 and J usage is TRBJ2-7, with a possible D match to TRBD2 (5 bases). The CDR3 contains 15 residues. Germline loops: CDR1 DFQATT, CDR2 SNEGSKA (reference sequence). With 1 base removed from V and 2 bases from J, the gap between germline ends came to 15 bases.

The chain combines TRBV5-1 with TRBJ2-3, with D maybe TRBD2 (5 bases). The CDR3 sequence is 15 residues long. Deletions cut 4 bases from V and 2 bases from J, with 14 bases between. Per the germline V gene, CDR1 is SGHRS and CDR2 is YFSETQ. CDR3 loop: CASSPGLKITDTQYF. CDR3 coding DNA: TGCGCCAGCAGCCCAGGACTGAAAATCACAGATACGCAGTATTTT.

This clonotype was recorded at least ten times. The chain recombines TRBV5-5 with TRBJ2-3, with 8 bases lining up with TRBD1. In germline, CDR1 is SGHKS, CDR2 YYEKEE (reference sequence). CDR3 length equals 15 residues. V dropped 4 bases and J dropped 4; count of bases not matched to a gene: 8. The CDR3 is CASSQTTGVADTQYF. CDR3 DNA: TGTGCCAGCAGCCAGACGACAGGGGTCGCAGATACGCAGTATTTT.

This chain links TRBV29-1 with TRBJ1-2; no clear D gene. Between the trimmed V and J ends, which lost 7 bases and 5 bases, there was a span of 11 bases. The CDR3 is 11 amino acids. Germline CDR1 SQVTM, CDR2 ANQGSEA. The CDR3 DNA reads as TGCAGCGGCGCCCACAGTTATGGCTACACCTTC. This encodes CSGAHSYGYTF.

The V gene is TRBV29-1, the J gene TRBJ1-2; D possibly corresponds to TRBD1 (5 bases). Trimming stripped 4 bases from V and 8 bases from J, with 14 bases between. Germline CDR1 is SQVTM and CDR2 is ANQGSEA. CDR3 length: 12 residues. DNA of the CDR3: TGCAGCGTTGCTGGGGACTTGCAGGGCTACACCTTC. The encoded protein is CSVAGDLQGYTF.

This clonotype was seen many times. CDR3 sequence: CASSPRLGPYEQYF. CDR3 bases: TGTGCCAGCAGTCCCAGACTAGGGCCCTACGAGCAGTACTTC. The gene calls are TRBV12-3 or TRBV12-4 and TRBJ2-7, with D possibly TRBD2 on 6 matching bases. V was trimmed by 5 bases and J by 2 bases, leaving 13 bases between them. This CDR3 has 14 residues.

This clonotype was seen a few times. The chain couples TRBV24-1 to TRBJ2-3, with 9 bases lining up with TRBD1. Germline V CDR1 and CDR2: KGHDR, SFDVKD. V gave up 3 bases and J gave up 5 bases; unmatched junction bases: 2. The length of the CDR3 is 14 residues. CDR3 in DNA: TGTGCCACCAGTGATACAGGGGGCTTAGATACGCAGTATTTT. Translation: CATSDTGGLDTQYF.

This clonotype was recorded a few times. This rearrangement joins TRBV20-1 to TRBJ2-5; TRBD1 or TRBD2 may be the D gene (5 bases each). Germline CDR1 DFQATT, CDR2 SNEGSKA (reference sequence). V was clipped by 3 bases and J by 5 bases, with 7 bases between them. The CDR3 totals 11 residues. The CDR3 region has the DNA TGCAGTGCTAGCGGGACGGAGACCCAGTACTTC. It encodes CSASGTETQYF.